This passage covers 15 T cell receptor beta chains from one sample sequenced in a study of T cell responses to AZD1222 COVID-19 vaccine. Repertoires were generated with immunoSEQ multiplex PCR, while TCRdb's copy carries only in-frame clones and drops some. This table has roughly 100,000 clones, 80% to 85% appearing once. This material consisted of peripheral blood, taken on day 0 of AZD1222 vaccination. Receptors were obtained from an adult in good health.

This chain links TRBV5-4 with TRBJ2-1; TRBD1 matches at 8 bases. In germline, CDR1 is SGHNT, CDR2 YYREEE (reference sequence). Trimming removed 2 bases from V and 6 bases from J; junction bases left unmatched: 7. There are 15 residues in the CDR3. CDR3 region: CASSFGQGPSNEQFF. The CDR3 DNA reads TGTGCCAGCAGCTTCGGACAGGGCCCCTCCAATGAGCAGTTCTTC.

The chain has TRBV19 and TRBJ1-2; 7 bases are a match to TRBD1. Per the germline V gene, CDR1 is LNHDA and CDR2 is SQIVND (reference sequence). J gave up 8 bases and V 2 bases, and 11 bases lay outside the gene matches. CDR3 length: 15 amino acids. This CDR3 reads CASSIPTIRGGGYTF. In DNA, the CDR3 is TGTGCCAGTAGTATACCCACTATCAGGGGGGGAGGCTACACCTTC.

The chain joins TRBV19 to TRBJ1-1; tentative D call: TRBD1 (5 bases). This CDR3 region has 13 residues. The V end lost 4 bases, the J end lost 4 bases, and 10 bases lay between the germline ends. Germline values: CDR1 LNHDA, CDR2 SQIVND (reference sequence). The CDR3 region is CASSTGTPTEAFF. CDR3 sequence (DNA): TGTGCCAGTAGTACAGGGACCCCCACTGAAGCTTTCTTT.

The rearrangement joins TRBV6-5 to TRBJ2-7, with 7 positions matching TRBD2. This CDR3 is 15 amino acids long. Germline CDR1 and CDR2: MNHEY and SVGAGI. The V gene end was trimmed by 7 bases and the J gene end by 2 bases; junction bases not matched to a gene: 11. CDR3 sequence: CASTTHSSGTYEQYF. In nucleotides, the CDR3 is TGTGCCAGCACTACCCACTCTAGCGGCACCTACGAGCAGTACTTC.

This chain uses TRBV5-1 with TRBJ2-7; 8 nucleotides agree with TRBD1. This CDR3 is built from 13 residues. The V segment lost 2 bases and the J segment 4 bases; nucleotides outside the gene matches: 2. CDR1 and CDR2 from the germline V gene are SGHRS and YFSETQ. CDR3 sequence reads: CASSLTGGYEQYF. CDR3 in DNA: TGCGCCAGCAGCTTAACAGGGGGATACGAGCAGTACTTC.

The V gene is TRBV7-8, the J gene TRBJ1-5; D call uncertain. This CDR3 comprises 15 residues. V dropped 1 base and J dropped 0 bases, with 7 bases sitting between them. Germline CDR1 SGHVS, CDR2 FQNEAQ. In nucleotides, the CDR3 is TGTGCCAGCAGCTTAGGCGACGGTAGCAATCAGCCCCAGCATTTT. Its protein product is CASSLGDGSNQPQHF.

The chain joins TRBV27 to TRBJ1-5; 7 nucleotides align to TRBD1. V was pared by 7 bases and J by 2 bases, with 2 bases of the junction left unmatched. CDR3 length equals 13 residues. CDR1 and CDR2 (germline): MNHEY, SMNVEV (reference sequence). The CDR3 DNA follows: TGTGCCAGCAAGGGGGCAGGCAATCAGCCCCAGCATTTT. Translating it yields CASKGAGNQPQHF.

V gene TRBV14 combines with J gene TRBJ1-1; the D gene is possibly TRBD1 (5 bases). V was cut by 1 base and J by 0 bases, with 12 bases left in between. CDR3 length: 16 residues. The germline V gene has CDR1 SGHDN and CDR2 FVKESK. CDR3 DNA: TGTGCCAGCAGCCAAGGTGCAGGGCCCATGAACACTGAAGCTTTCTTT. It translates to CASSQGAGPMNTEAFF.

Only one count was recorded for this clone. The rearrangement links TRBV19 to TRBJ2-1; 14 bases map to TRBD2. The CDR3 is 16 residues long. J gave up 4 bases and V 4 bases, and 3 bases lay outside the gene matches. Germline lookup yields CDR1 LNHDA and CDR2 SQIVND (reference sequence). For the CDR3, the DNA is TGTGCCAGTAGTACAGGGACTAGCGGGAGATACAATGAGCAGTTCTTC. Translation: CASSTGTSGRYNEQFF.

The chain is built from TRBV6-1 and TRBJ1-6, with TRBD1 matching 9 bases. V shed 7 bases, J shed 10 bases, and the junction held 11 bases outside the gene matches. The CDR3 sequence is 15 residues long. CDR1 and CDR2 from the germline V gene are MNHNS and SASEGT. CDR3 loop: CASTADRGWDSPLHF. The CDR3 coding sequence is TGTGCCAGCACCGCGGACAGGGGTTGGGACTCACCCCTCCACTTT.

The chain uses TRBV9 and TRBJ1-1; TRBD1 might be the D (5 bases). Germline-derived CDR1 and CDR2 are SGDLS and YYNGEE. The CDR3 extends over 14 amino acids. Trimming took off 3 bases at V and 1 base at J, with 10 bases between the two ends. For the CDR3, the DNA is TGTGCCAGCAGCGGCCTAACAGGGAACACTGAAGCTTTCTTT. Protein sequence: CASSGLTGNTEAFF.

This sequence joins TRBV2 and TRBJ1-2; D is possibly TRBD1 (5 bases). Trimming shortened V by 5 bases and J by 4 bases, and 23 bases separated the two germline ends. Germline CDR1 reads SNHLY; CDR2 reads FYNNEI. The CDR3 consists of 17 residues. CDR3 nucleotides: TGTGCCAGCAGTACCCCTACTGGGGGAAATATAGGCTATGGCTACACCTTC. This gives the protein CASSTPTGGNIGYGYTF. Complete variable domain (other parts from reference TRBV2 and TRBJ1-2): EPEVTQTPSHQVTQMGQEVILRCVPISNHLYFYWYRQILGQKVEFLVSFYNNEISEKSEIFDDQFSVERPDGSNFTLKIRSTKLEDSAMYFCASSTPTGGNIGYGYTFGSGTRLTVV.

This chain joins TRBV6-5 and TRBJ1-1, with D unresolved. This CDR3 is built from 13 residues. Trimming pared 2 bases from V and 2 bases from J, leaving 6 bases between. The germline V gene has CDR1 MNHEY and CDR2 SVGAGI. The CDR3 DNA reads TGTGCCAGCAGTTACCAGGATAACACTGAAGCTTTCTTT. The encoded protein is CASSYQDNTEAFF.

This clone is a singleton in its sample. Other DNA sequences in the same sample also yield this CDR3. This chain links TRBV12-3 or TRBV12-4 with TRBJ1-2; D not resolved. V lost 2 bases, J lost 4 bases, and 2 bases lay in between. This CDR3 region has 11 residues. The CDR3 loop reads CASSLSYGYTF. CDR3 nucleotides: TGTGCCAGCAGTTTATCCTATGGCTACACCTTC.

The J gene is TRBJ1-3, the V gene TRBV10-3; no reliable D call. This CDR3 has 12 amino acids. The germline V gene encodes CDR1 ENHRY and CDR2 SYGVKD. Trimming took 2 bases from V and 3 from J, leaving 2 bases between them. Here the CDR3 DNA reads TGTGCCATCAGTGAGGATGGAAACACCATATATTTT. This codes for CAISEDGNTIYF.